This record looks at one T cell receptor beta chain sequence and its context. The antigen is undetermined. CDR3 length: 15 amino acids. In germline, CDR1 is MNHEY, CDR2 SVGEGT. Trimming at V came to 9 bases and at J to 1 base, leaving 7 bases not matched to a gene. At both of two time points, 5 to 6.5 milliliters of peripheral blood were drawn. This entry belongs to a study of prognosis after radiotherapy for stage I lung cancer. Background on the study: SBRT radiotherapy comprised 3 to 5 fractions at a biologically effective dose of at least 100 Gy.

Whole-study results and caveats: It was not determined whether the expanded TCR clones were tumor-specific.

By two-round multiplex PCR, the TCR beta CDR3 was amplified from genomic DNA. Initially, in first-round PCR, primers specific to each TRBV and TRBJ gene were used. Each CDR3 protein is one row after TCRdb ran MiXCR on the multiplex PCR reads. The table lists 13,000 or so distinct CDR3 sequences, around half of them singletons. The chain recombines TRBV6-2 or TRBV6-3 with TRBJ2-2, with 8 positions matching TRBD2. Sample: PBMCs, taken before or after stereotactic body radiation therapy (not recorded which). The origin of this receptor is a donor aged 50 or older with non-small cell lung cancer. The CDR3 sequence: CASTPGLENTGELFF. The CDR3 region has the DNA TGTGCCAGTACCCCGGGACTAGAGAACACCGGGGAGCTGTTTTTT.